The present T cell receptor (beta chain) was sequenced within a study of a mutant IDH1 vaccine in newly diagnosed glioma. Overall study results and limits: In roughly 93% of patients, immune responses induced by the vaccine occurred.

Sample time point: week 23, last vaccination. The study gave 300 ug of mutant IDH1 20-mer peptide per vaccine dose, with topical imiquimod. Clones were read by immunoSEQ multiplex PCR, and TCRdb kept only the in-frame ones, dropping some. The data hold tens of thousands of clones, with around 85% observed a single time. This clone was counted a single time. The antigen remains undetermined. Trimming removed 3 bases at V and 3 bases at J, with 8 bases between. Germline lookup yields CDR1 SNHLY and CDR2 FYNNEI. CDR3 size: 13 residues. This clonotype was sampled from a woman aged 45-65 years with glioma. The material sequenced was PBMCs, taken from a glioma patient whose treatment included an IDH1 peptide vaccine. The chain joins TRBV2 to TRBJ1-1; D is uncertain. CDR3 protein: CASSDPPDTEAFF. The CDR3 DNA sequence: TGTGCCAGCAGTGACCCCCCCGACACTGAAGCTTTCTTT.